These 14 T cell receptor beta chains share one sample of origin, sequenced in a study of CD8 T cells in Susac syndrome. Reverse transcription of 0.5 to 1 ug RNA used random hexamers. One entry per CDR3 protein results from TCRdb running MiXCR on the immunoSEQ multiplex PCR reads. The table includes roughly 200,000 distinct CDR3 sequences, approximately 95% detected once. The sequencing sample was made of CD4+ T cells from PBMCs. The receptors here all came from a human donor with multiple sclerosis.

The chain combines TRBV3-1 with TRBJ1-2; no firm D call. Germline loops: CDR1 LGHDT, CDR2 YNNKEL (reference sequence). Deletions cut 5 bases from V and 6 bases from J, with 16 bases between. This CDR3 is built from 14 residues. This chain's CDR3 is CASSLIAGRDGYTF. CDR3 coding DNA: TGTGCCAGCAGCTTAATCGCGGGTAGAGATGGCTACACCTTC. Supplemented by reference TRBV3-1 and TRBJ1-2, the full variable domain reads DTAVSQTPKYLVTQMGNDKSIKCEQNLGHDTMYWYKQDSKKFLKIMFSYNNKELIINETVPNRFSPKSPDKAHLNLHINSLELGDSAVYFCASSLIAGRDGYTFGSGTRLTVV.

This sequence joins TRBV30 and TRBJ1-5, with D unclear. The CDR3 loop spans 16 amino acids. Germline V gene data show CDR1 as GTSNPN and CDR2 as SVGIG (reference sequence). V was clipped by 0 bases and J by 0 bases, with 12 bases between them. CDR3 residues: CAWSVRPGYSNQPQHF. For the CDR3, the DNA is TGTGCCTGGAGTGTCCGGCCGGGATATAGCAATCAGCCCCAGCATTTT. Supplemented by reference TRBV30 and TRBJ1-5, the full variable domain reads SQTIHQWPATLVQPVGSPLSLECTVEGTSNPNLYWYRQAAGRGLQLLFYSVGIGQISSEVPQNLSASRPQDRQFILSSKKLLLSDSGFYLCAWSVRPGYSNQPQHFGDGTRLSIL.

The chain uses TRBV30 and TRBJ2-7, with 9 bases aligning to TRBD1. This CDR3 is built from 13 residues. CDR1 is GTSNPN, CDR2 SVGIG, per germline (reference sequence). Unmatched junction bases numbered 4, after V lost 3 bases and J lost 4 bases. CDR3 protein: CAWRRTGVYEQYV. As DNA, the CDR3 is TGTGCCTGGAGGAGGACAGGGGTTTACGAGCAGTACGTC.

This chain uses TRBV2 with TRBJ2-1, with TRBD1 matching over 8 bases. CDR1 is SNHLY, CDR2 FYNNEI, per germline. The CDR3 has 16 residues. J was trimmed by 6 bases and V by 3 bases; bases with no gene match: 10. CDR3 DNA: TGTGCCAGCAGTGAGGCCGCGGGACAGGTTTTCAATGAGCAGTTCTTC. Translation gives CASSEAAGQVFNEQFF.

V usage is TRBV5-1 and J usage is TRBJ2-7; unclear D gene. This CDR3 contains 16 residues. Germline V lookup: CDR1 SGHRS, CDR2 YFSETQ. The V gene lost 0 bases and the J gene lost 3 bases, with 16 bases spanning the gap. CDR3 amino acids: CASSLGPKSDGYEQYV. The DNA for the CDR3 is TGCGCCAGCAGCTTGGGACCAAAATCGGACGGCTACGAGCAGTACGTC.

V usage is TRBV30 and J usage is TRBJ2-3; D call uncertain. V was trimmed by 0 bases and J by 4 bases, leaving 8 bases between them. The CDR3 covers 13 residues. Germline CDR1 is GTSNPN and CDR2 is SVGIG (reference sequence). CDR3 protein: CAWSVGAPDTQYF. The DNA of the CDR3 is TGTGCCTGGAGTGTCGGAGCACCAGATACGCAGTATTTT.

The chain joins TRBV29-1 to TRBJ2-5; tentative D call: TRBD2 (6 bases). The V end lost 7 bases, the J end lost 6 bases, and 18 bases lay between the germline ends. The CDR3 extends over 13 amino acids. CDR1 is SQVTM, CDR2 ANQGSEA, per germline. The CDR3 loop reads CSGAGPTGKTQYF. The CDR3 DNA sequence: TGCAGCGGTGCGGGACCCACCGGAAAGACCCAGTACTTC.

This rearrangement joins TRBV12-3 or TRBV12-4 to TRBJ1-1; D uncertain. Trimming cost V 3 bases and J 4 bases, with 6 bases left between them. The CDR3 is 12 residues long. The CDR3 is CASSLGSTEAFF. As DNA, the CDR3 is TGTGCCAGCAGTTTGGGGAGCACTGAAGCTTTCTTT.

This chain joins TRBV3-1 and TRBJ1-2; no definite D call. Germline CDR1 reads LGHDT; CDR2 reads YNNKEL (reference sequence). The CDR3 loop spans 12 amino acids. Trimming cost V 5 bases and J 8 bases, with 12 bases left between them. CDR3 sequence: CASSAEGHGYTF. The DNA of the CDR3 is TGTGCCAGCAGCGCCGAGGGTCACGGCTACACCTTC.

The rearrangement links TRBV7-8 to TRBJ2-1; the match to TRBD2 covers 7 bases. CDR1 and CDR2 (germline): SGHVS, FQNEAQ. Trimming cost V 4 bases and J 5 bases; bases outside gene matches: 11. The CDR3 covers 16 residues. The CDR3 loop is CASSWEWRGRDNEQFF. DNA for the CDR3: TGTGCCAGCAGCTGGGAATGGCGGGGGAGGGACAATGAGCAGTTCTTC.

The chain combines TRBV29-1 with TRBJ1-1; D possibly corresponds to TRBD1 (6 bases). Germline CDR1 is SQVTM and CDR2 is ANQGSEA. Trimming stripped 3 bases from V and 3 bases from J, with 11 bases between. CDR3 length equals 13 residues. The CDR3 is CSVDRGRYTEAFF. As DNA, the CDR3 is TGCAGCGTTGATCGGGGGCGGTACACTGAAGCTTTCTTT.

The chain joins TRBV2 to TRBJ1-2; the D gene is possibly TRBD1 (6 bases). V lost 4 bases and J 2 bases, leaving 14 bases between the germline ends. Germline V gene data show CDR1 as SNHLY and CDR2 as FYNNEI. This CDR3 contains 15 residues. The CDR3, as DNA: TGTGCCAGCAGTGGGGGCCAGGGGCCCAACTATGGCTACACCTTC. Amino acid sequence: CASSGGQGPNYGYTF. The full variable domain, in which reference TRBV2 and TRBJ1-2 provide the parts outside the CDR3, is EPEVTQTPSHQVTQMGQEVILRCVPISNHLYFYWYRQILGQKVEFLVSFYNNEISEKSEIFDDQFSVERPDGSNFTLKIRSTKLEDSAMYFCASSGGQGPNYGYTFGSGTRLTVV.

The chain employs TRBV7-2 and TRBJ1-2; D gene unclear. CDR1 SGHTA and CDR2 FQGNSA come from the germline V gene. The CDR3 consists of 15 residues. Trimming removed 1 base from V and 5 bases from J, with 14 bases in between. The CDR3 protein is CASSLVPATRYGYTF. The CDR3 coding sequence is TGTGCCAGCAGCTTAGTCCCGGCCACAAGATATGGCTACACCTTC.

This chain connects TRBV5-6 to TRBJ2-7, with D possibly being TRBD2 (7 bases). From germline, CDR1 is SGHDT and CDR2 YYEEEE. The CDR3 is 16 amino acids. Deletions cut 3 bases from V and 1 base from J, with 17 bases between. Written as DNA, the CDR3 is TGTGCCAGCAGCTACCCCGGGGGGCTCAAATCCTACGAGCAGTACGTC. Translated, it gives CASSYPGGLKSYEQYV.